Included here is one TCR beta chain sequence, with context. TCR-alpha and TCR-beta chains were sequenced unpaired. Sequencing used immunoSEQ multiplex PCR; TCRdb keeps in-frame clones, though not all of them. This table holds 80,000 to 90,000 clones, approximately 91% found once. The source of the sample is a study of T cells in tuberculosis. Study-wide results and caveats: Low-affinity CD1B-GMM tetramer-binding T cells may have been missed.

Sorting used thawed, overnight-rested PBMC stained with anti-CD3, a viability dye and GMM-loaded CD1B tetramer. The lipid loaded on the CD1B tetramers was C32 glucose monomycolate from Rhodococcus equi. PBMC for tetramer sorting were first depleted of CD14-expressing monocytes. Each donor contributed about 100,000 sorted tetramer-negative cells. Deletions cut 0 bases from V and 8 bases from J, with 11 bases between. Germline V gene sequence: CDR1 SGHRS, CDR2 YFSETQ. The CDR3 length is 13 residues. Sequencing input: CD1b-GMM tetramer-negative cells sorted from PBMCs. This clonotype was sampled from an adult woman with latent tuberculosis. The genes are TRBV5-1 and TRBJ1-1; D not resolved. The DNA of the CDR3 is TGCGCCAGCAGCTTGGCCAGCGGCCCAGAAGCTTTCTTT. This translates into CASSLASGPEAFF.